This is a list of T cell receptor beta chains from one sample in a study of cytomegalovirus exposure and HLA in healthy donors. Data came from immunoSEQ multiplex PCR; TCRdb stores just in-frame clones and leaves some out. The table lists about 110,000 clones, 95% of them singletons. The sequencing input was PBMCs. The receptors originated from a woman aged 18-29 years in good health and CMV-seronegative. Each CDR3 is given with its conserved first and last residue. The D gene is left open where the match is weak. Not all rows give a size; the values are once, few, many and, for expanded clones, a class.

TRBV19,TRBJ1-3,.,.,TGTGCCAGTAGTTTGACAGGCCCTGGAAACACCATATATTTT,CASSLTGPGNTIYF
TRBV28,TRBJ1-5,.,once,TGTGCCAGCAATAGCGTTGGGCCCCAGCATTTT,CASNSVGPQHF
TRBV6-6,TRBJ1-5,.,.,TGTGCCAGCATCGATATAGGGAGAAATCAGCCCCAGCATTTT,CASIDIGRNQPQHF
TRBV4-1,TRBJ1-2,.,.,TGCGCCAGCAGCCAAGCTACCAGCCCGGGTGGCTACACCTTC,CASSQATSPGGYTF
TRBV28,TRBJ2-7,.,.,TGTGCCAGCAATCGTGAAGGGGGGGCGTCCTACGAGCAGTACTTC,CASNREGGASYEQYF
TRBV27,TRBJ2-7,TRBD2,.,TGTGCCAGCAGTTTACAGCGGGGGACCTACGAGCAGTACTTC,CASSLQRGTYEQYF
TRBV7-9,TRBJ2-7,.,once,TGTGCCAGCAGCTCCCGAGACACCATCAGGCCCTACGAGCAGTACTTC,CASSSRDTIRPYEQYF
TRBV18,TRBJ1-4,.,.,TGTGCCAGCTCCCCCAGAAGGGGCACTAATGAAAAACTGTTTTTT,CASSPRRGTNEKLFF
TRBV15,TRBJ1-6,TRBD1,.,TGTGCCACCAGCAGAACTACCGGGACAGGGACTAATTCACCCCTCCACTTT,CATSRTTGTGTNSPLHF
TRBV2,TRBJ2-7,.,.,TGTGCCAGCAGTGAAAAATCGGCAGGGTGGGGCTCCTACGAGCAGTACTTC,CASSEKSAGWGSYEQYF
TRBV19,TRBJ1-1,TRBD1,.,TGTGCCAGTAGTTACGATGGACAGGGGTTCACTGAAGCTTTCTTT,CASSYDGQGFTEAFF
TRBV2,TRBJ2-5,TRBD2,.,TGTGCCGGCCAAACTAGCGGGGGACGAGAGACCCAGTACTTC,CAGQTSGGRETQYF
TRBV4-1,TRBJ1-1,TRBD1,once,TGCGCCAGCAGCCAAGATCTGTACAGGGGGTCCTCTGAAGCTTTCTTT,CASSQDLYRGSSEAFF
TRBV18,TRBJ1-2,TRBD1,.,TGTGCCAGCTCACCATCGACAGGGGGACTGTCCTATGGCTACACCTTC,CASSPSTGGLSYGYTF
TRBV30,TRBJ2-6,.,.,TGTGCCTGGAGTAGCGTGACCTCTGGGGCCAACGTCCTGACTTTC,CAWSSVTSGANVLTF
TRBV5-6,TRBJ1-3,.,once,TGTGCCAGCAGCTTCGCGGGGGTCTCTGGAAACACCATATATTTT,CASSFAGVSGNTIYF
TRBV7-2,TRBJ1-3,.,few,TGTGCCAGCAGCTTATATCCCGGGTGGGTCCCGAGCTCTGGAAACACCATATATTTT,CASSLYPGWVPSSGNTIYF
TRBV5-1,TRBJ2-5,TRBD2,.,TGCGCCAGCAGCACCCGGAAGGTGTCTAGCGGGGGGCAAGAGACCCAGTACTTC,CASSTRKVSSGGQETQYF
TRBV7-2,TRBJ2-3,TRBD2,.,TGTGCCAGCAGCTTAGAGCGGGGACCTGATACGCAGTATTTT,CASSLERGPDTQYF
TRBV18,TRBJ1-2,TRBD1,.,TGTGCCAGCTCAACGATGGCGGGACAGGGGGCGTATGGCTACACCTTC,CASSTMAGQGAYGYTF
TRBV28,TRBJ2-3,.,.,TGTGCCAGCATACAGGCCAACACAGATACGCAGTATTTT,CASIQANTDTQYF
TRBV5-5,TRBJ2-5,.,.,TGTGCCAGCAGCAATCTGGTGGTGGAGGAGACCCAGTACTTC,CASSNLVVEETQYF
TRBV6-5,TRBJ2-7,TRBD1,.,TGTGCCAGCAGTTCCGGGACAGGGTCCTACGAGCAGTACTTC,CASSSGTGSYEQYF
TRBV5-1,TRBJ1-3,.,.,TGCGCCAGCAGCTTGGGCGGCATTCGCTCTGGAAACACCATATATTTT,CASSLGGIRSGNTIYF
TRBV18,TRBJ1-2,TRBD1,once,TGTGCCAGCTCACCCTCGACAGGGTCTGGCTACACCTTC,CASSPSTGSGYTF
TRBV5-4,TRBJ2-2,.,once,TGTGCCAGCAGCTTGGCCACTAAAAACACCGGGGAGCTGTTTTTT,CASSLATKNTGELFF